This T cell receptor (beta chain) was sequenced in a study of shared clonotypes between healthy human individuals. Using immunoSEQ multiplex PCR, the repertoire was profiled, and TCRdb retains in-frame clones only, with some absent. The profile covers 2 million to 2.5 million clones, with approximately 94% appearing a single time and approximately 0.13% taken by the ten largest. V dropped 1 base and J dropped 7 bases, with 5 bases sitting between them. The length of the CDR3 is 11 residues. Germline assignment: CDR1 GTSNPN and CDR2 SVGIG (reference sequence). Comment on this clone: Different DNA sequences within this sample yield the same CDR3.

The material sequenced was naive CD4+ T cells sorted from blood. Subset noted: CD45RA+ positively selected. The V and J genes are TRBV30 and TRBJ2-1; D not certain. The sequence was obtained from a man between 18 and 35 years old in good health. CDR3 coding DNA: TGTGCCTGGAGTGGATTGAATGAGCAGTTCTTC. This encodes CAWSGLNEQFF.